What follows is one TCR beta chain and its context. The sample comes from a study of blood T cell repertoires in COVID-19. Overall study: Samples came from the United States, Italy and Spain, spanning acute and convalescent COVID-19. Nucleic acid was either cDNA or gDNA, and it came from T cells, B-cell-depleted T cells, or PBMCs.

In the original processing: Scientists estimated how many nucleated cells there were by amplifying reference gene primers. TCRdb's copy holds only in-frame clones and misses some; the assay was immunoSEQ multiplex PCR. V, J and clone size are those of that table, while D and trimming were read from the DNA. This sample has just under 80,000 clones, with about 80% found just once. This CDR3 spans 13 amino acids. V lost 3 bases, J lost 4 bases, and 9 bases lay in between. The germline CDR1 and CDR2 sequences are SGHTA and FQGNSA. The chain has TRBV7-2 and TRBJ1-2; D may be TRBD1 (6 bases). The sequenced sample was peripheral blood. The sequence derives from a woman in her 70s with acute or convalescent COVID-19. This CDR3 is CASSFDRSYGYTF. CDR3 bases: TGTGCCAGCAGCTTCGACAGGTCCTATGGCTACACCTTC.